This T cell receptor (beta chain) was identified during a study of blood T cells in healthy people across ages. Overall study: About one barcoded beta molecule per two T cells was captured by template switching.

Using a J-beta primer mix together with a sample-barcoded 5' primer, a second PCR was run for roughly 6 to 12 cycles. In TCRdb, the 5' RACE reads were re-called with MiXCR into one record per CDR3 protein. The sample carries about 1.5 million distinct CDR3 sequences, about 45% recorded once. CDR3 length: 16 residues. CDR1 is LGHDT, CDR2 YNNKEL, per germline (reference sequence). The sample was blood. The gene calls are TRBV3-1 and TRBJ2-4, with D perhaps matching TRBD1 (6 bases). TRBJ2-7 matches the DNA end more closely, so the J call is doubtful. The clonotype originates from a woman younger than 35 in good health. CDR3 amino acids: CASSQGVRGWGYEQYF. The CDR3 DNA reads as TGTGCCAGCAGCCAAGGTGTCAGGGGATGGGGCTACGAGCAGTACTTC.